Listed below are T cell receptor beta chains from one sample, sequenced in a study of blood T cell repertoires in COVID-19. TCRdb's copy holds only in-frame clones and misses some; the assay was immunoSEQ multiplex PCR. Of hundreds of thousands of clones in the sample, 87% were seen once. The sample consisted of PBMCs or T cells enriched from blood (not recorded which). These receptors all stem from a woman aged 18-29 years with acute COVID-19. Both conserved end residues are part of each CDR3. Fields, in order: D gene, V gene, clone size, J gene, CDR3 protein, CDR3 DNA. D genes are given only for firm matches. Some rows mark clone size as missing; the rest say once, few, many or name a class of expanded clone.

>.|TRBV19|.|TRBJ1-1
CASSIAGQNTEAFF
TGTGCCAGTAGTATAGCCGGACAGAACACTGAAGCTTTCTTT
>TRBD1|TRBV5-5|medium-sized|TRBJ1-5
CASSWGQYSNQPQHF
TGTGCCAGCAGCTGGGGACAGTATAGCAATCAGCCCCAGCATTTT
>.|TRBV12-5|.|TRBJ1-4
CASGVGRGSTNEKLFF
TGTGCTAGTGGTGTGGGACGGGGATCAACTAATGAAAAACTGTTTTTT
>.|TRBV9|.|TRBJ2-7
CASSGREGVEQYF
TGTGCCAGCAGCGGGAGGGAAGGGGTCGAGCAGTACTTC
>TRBD2|TRBV2|few|TRBJ2-7
CASKFSSGGYEQYF
TGTGCCAGCAAGTTCTCTAGCGGGGGTTACGAGCAGTACTTC
>.|TRBV7-3|.|TRBJ1-2
CASSLTVSDPRYNYGYTF
TGTGCCAGCAGCTTAACGGTGTCAGATCCGCGGTATAACTATGGCTACACCTTC
>TRBD1|TRBV6-4|.|TRBJ2-1
CASSDSMTGYNEQFF
TGTGCCAGCAGTGACTCTATGACAGGGTACAATGAGCAGTTCTTC
>.|TRBV2|.|TRBJ1-6
CASMGQGDSSPLHF
TGTGCCAGCATGGGTCAGGGCGACAGTTCACCCCTCCACTTT
>.|TRBV5-6|once|TRBJ1-1
CASSYQQGTGTEAFF
TGTGCCAGCAGCTATCAACAGGGTACGGGCACTGAAGCTTTCTTT
>.|TRBV7-9|once|TRBJ2-1
CASSLVTADYNEQFF
TGTGCCAGCAGCTTAGTAACAGCGGATTACAATGAGCAGTTCTTC
>TRBD2|TRBV5-1|.|TRBJ2-5
CASSKGTSGGETQYF
TGCGCCAGCAGCAAAGGGACTAGCGGGGGAGAGACCCAGTACTTC
>.|TRBV3-1/TRBV3-2|.|TRBJ2-7
CASSQLTGGEQYF
TGTGCCAGCAGCCAATTAACGGGTGGCGAGCAGTACTTC
>.|TRBV3-1/TRBV3-2|.|TRBJ2-3
CASSLRISPDTQYF
TGTGCCAGCAGCCTGAGGATCTCCCCAGATACGCAGTATTTT
>TRBD1|TRBV5-4|.|TRBJ2-3
CASSPRTGPDTQYF
TGTGCCAGCAGCCCACGGACAGGCCCAGATACGCAGTATTTT
>.|TRBV2|.|TRBJ2-7
CASSGAYEQYF
TGTGCCAGCAGTGGGGCTTACGAGCAGTACTTC
>.|TRBV12-3/TRBV12-4|.|TRBJ1-2
CASRAGTNYGYTF
TGTGCCAGCAGGGCCGGGACAAACTATGGCTACACCTTC
>.|TRBV3-1/TRBV3-2|.|TRBJ2-7
CASSQTSAGPRAYEQYF
TGTGCCAGCAGCCAAACTTCCGCGGGCCCCCGAGCCTACGAGCAGTACTTC
>TRBD2|TRBV11-2|.|TRBJ2-1
CASRSPGGSSYNEQFF
TGTGCCAGCAGGTCGCCGGGGGGTAGCTCCTACAATGAGCAGTTCTTC
>TRBD1|TRBV9|.|TRBJ2-4
CASSGQGQKNIQYF
TGTGCCAGCAGCGGACAGGGCCAGAAAAACATTCAGTACTTC
>TRBD2|TRBV6-5|.|TRBJ2-5
CAAGLAGTQETQYF
TGTGCCGCCGGACTAGCGGGGACCCAAGAGACCCAGTACTTC
>.|TRBV20-1|.|TRBJ2-7
CSARAPDEQYF
TGCAGTGCTAGGGCCCCTGACGAGCAGTACTTC
>TRBD1|TRBV10-3|.|TRBJ1-5
CAISPTGDNQPQHF
TGTGCCATCAGCCCAACAGGGGACAATCAGCCCCAGCATTTT
>.|TRBV10-2|.|TRBJ2-2
CASKGQTNTGELFF
TGCGCCAGCAAAGGACAGACCAACACCGGGGAGCTGTTTTTT
>TRBD2|TRBV24-1|.|TRBJ2-3
CATSEGGLAGDTDTQYF
TGTGCCACCAGTGAGGGGGGACTAGCGGGAGACACAGATACGCAGTATTTT
>TRBD1|TRBV5-6|once|TRBJ1-4
CASRGQENEKLFF
TGTGCCAGCCGCGGACAGGAAAATGAAAAACTGTTTTTT
>TRBD2|TRBV28|.|TRBJ2-3
CASSLVSGRGAQYF
TGTGCCAGCAGTTTAGTAAGCGGGAGGGGAGCGCAGTATTTT
>TRBD1|TRBV10-3|.|TRBJ2-7
CAIKGQGYEQYF
TGTGCCATCAAGGGACAGGGGTACGAGCAGTACTTC
>.|TRBV27|.|TRBJ1-6
CASRYISGAGNSPLHF
TGTGCCAGCAGGTATATAAGTGGGGCAGGTAATTCACCCCTCCACTTT
>TRBD2|TRBV19|.|TRBJ2-5
CASSMSSGGARQETQYF
TGTGCCAGTAGTATGAGTAGCGGGGGGGCACGGCAAGAGACCCAGTACTTC
>.|TRBV11-2|.|TRBJ1-1
CASSFMWNTEAFF
TGTGCCAGCAGCTTTATGTGGAACACTGAAGCTTTCTTT
>TRBD1|TRBV10-3|.|TRBJ1-2
CAISESGQGAGGYTF
TGTGCCATCAGTGAGTCAGGACAGGGGGCAGGAGGCTACACCTTC
>TRBD1|TRBV28|.|TRBJ1-1
CASSRTGSEAFF
TGTGCCAGCAGCCGGACAGGTTCAGAAGCTTTCTTT
>.|TRBV9|.|TRBJ1-4
CASRDGHFNEKLFF
TGTGCCAGCAGGGACGGACACTTTAATGAAAAACTGTTTTTT
>.|TRBV24-1|.|TRBJ2-2
CATSDQVSGELFF
TGTGCCACCAGTGATCAGGTCTCCGGGGAGCTGTTTTTT
>TRBD2|TRBV6-4|.|TRBJ2-1
CASSRGLAYEQFF
TGTGCCAGCAGTAGGGGACTAGCATATGAGCAGTTCTTC
>TRBD1|TRBV19|.|TRBJ1-5
CASNKQDRGRSYQPQHF
TGTGCCAGTAATAAGCAGGACAGGGGGCGATCCTATCAGCCCCAGCATTTT
>.|TRBV28|once|TRBJ1-1
CASSLTGTPEAFF
TGTGCCAGCAGTCTCACCGGGACACCAGAAGCTTTCTTT
>TRBD2|TRBV3-1/TRBV3-2|.|TRBJ2-3
CASSQAVASGGEYTDTQYF
TGTGCCAGCAGCCAAGCGGTGGCTAGCGGGGGGGAATACACAGATACGCAGTATTTT
>TRBD2|TRBV7-8|.|TRBJ2-1
CASSLATGGYNEQFF
TGTGCCAGCAGCTTAGCGACGGGGGGATACAATGAGCAGTTCTTC
>.|TRBV2|.|TRBJ2-7
CASSERGGSPGEQYF
TGTGCCAGCAGTGAACGTGGCGGTTCGCCGGGGGAGCAGTACTTC
>.|TRBV7-9|.|TRBJ2-7
CASSTGGADYEQYF
TGTGCCAGCAGCACGGGGGGCGCGGACTACGAGCAGTACTTC
>TRBD2|TRBV5-8|.|TRBJ2-3
CASSLASGRVTDTQYF
TGTGCCAGCAGCTTGGCTAGCGGGAGGGTCACAGATACGCAGTATTTT
>.|TRBV7-2|few|TRBJ1-2
CASSVGTNNNGYTF
TGTGCCAGCAGCGTCGGGACAAATAATAATGGCTACACCTTC
>TRBD1|TRBV5-4|.|TRBJ1-2
CASSTDRGRGYTF
TGTGCCAGTAGCACCGACAGGGGCAGAGGCTACACCTTC
>TRBD2|TRBV6-2/TRBV6-3|.|TRBJ2-7
CASSYFRLAGAGEQYF
TGTGCCAGCAGTTATTTCAGGCTAGCGGGAGCGGGTGAGCAGTACTTC
>.|TRBV6-5|.|TRBJ1-2
CASRPTGTGGGYTF
TGTGCCAGCAGACCTACCGGGACGGGGGGTGGCTACACCTTC
>TRBD1|TRBV27|.|TRBJ2-1
CASSLWQGAYNEQFF
TGTGCCAGCAGTTTATGGCAGGGGGCTTACAATGAGCAGTTCTTC
>.|TRBV29-1|.|TRBJ2-1
CSVERGVYNEQFF
TGCAGCGTTGAGCGGGGTGTGTACAATGAGCAGTTCTTC
>.|TRBV28|.|TRBJ2-2
CASSLPRGSGRVTGELFF
TGTGCCAGCAGTTTACCCCGTGGAAGCGGGCGGGTCACCGGGGAGCTGTTTTTT
>.|TRBV5-4|.|TRBJ2-3
CASSLAVLGSTDTQYF
TGTGCCAGCAGCTTGGCAGTCCTCGGGAGCACAGATACGCAGTATTTT
>.|TRBV14|.|TRBJ1-2
CASSQSRTGFGYTF
TGTGCCAGCAGCCAATCCCGGACGGGGTTTGGCTACACCTTC
>TRBD2|TRBV11-3|.|TRBJ2-5
CASSPPSGSHQETQYF
TGTGCCAGCAGCCCCCCTAGCGGGAGTCACCAAGAGACCCAGTACTTC
>.|TRBV28|.|TRBJ1-2
CASSLSPAKGGYTF
TGTGCCAGCAGTTTGAGTCCCGCAAAAGGCGGATACACCTTC
>.|TRBV29-1|.|TRBJ1-3
CSVERGGNSGNTIYF
TGCAGCGTTGAACGCGGGGGCAACTCTGGAAACACCATATATTTT
>.|TRBV24-1|once|TRBJ2-2
CATSGSLRELFF
TGTGCCACCAGTGGAAGTCTACGGGAGCTGTTTTTT
>.|TRBV10-3|few|TRBJ1-2
CAISEQQGYGYTF
TGTGCCATCAGTGAACAACAGGGCTATGGCTACACCTTC
>TRBD1|TRBV12-5|.|TRBJ2-7
CASGLGTGLSYEQYF
TGTGCTAGTGGTTTGGGGACAGGTCTTTCCTACGAGCAGTACTTC
>.|TRBV5-1|.|TRBJ1-1
CASSPATGINTEAFF
TGCGCCAGCAGCCCAGCTACAGGGATAAACACTGAAGCTTTCTTT
>TRBD1|TRBV15|.|TRBJ1-4
CATSREPGQGSTAIEKLFF
TGTGCCACCAGCAGAGAACCGGGACAGGGAAGTACGGCGATTGAAAAACTGTTTTTT